Presented here are 27 T cell receptor beta chains from one specimen sequenced in a study of OX40 agonist ivuxolimab in advanced cancers. The library was made by the immunoSEQ multiplex PCR assay. TCRdb stores this immuneACCESS table with in-frame sequences only. Part of the clones is absent; in the studies checked, under half of the shortfall reflects unresolved V genes, and no reason is known for the rest. The sample contains roughly 80,000 clones, around 86% of them found a single time. Together, the top ten hold under 0.35% of the sample. The material sequenced was CD4+ or CD8+ T cells sorted from blood, taken in a trial of the OX40 agonist ivuxolimab. The source of these receptors is an adult with an advanced solid tumor such as melanoma, head and neck, liver or kidney cancer.

By share, this clone ranks as medium-sized. This chain connects TRBV27 to TRBJ1-3, with 8 bases identical to TRBD1. Germline CDR1 and CDR2: MNHEY and SMNVEV (reference sequence). Trimming at V came to 7 bases and at J to 1 base, leaving 6 bases not matched to a gene. The CDR3 length is 15 residues. The DNA of the CDR3 is TGTGCCAGCAAGGACAGGGCAGAATCTGGAAACACCATATATTTT. Its protein is CASKDRAESGNTIYF.

V and J are TRBV5-6 and TRBJ2-3; TRBD2 matches at 8 bases. CDR3 length equals 16 residues. Germline V lookup: CDR1 SGHDT, CDR2 YYEEEE. Trimming removed 0 bases from V and 2 bases from J; junction bases left unmatched: 5. The CDR3 DNA sequence: TGTGCCAGCAGCTTGGTTTGGCGGGGGGACACAGATACGCAGTATTTT. Its translation is CASSLVWRGDTDTQYF.

The chain has TRBV10-2 and TRBJ1-1; D not certain. The CDR3 contains 13 residues. V shed 3 bases and J shed 4 bases, with 9 bases lying between them. Germline values: CDR1 WSHSY, CDR2 SAAADI. The CDR3 DNA follows: TGCGCCAGCAGTGAAATGGGTAGCACTGAAGCTTTCTTT. It specifies CASSEMGSTEAFF.

This chain connects TRBV19 to TRBJ1-2; D is ambiguous. The CDR3 extends over 13 amino acids. Germline-derived CDR1 and CDR2 are LNHDA and SQIVND (reference sequence). V lost 5 bases and J lost 7, with 14 bases in between. CDR3 DNA sequence: TGTGCCAGTAGTTTTAGAACCGACGGTGGCTACACCTTC. The encoded protein is CASSFRTDGGYTF.

V is TRBV18 and J is TRBJ2-1; 8 positions match TRBD2. The CDR3 totals 14 residues. Germline V gives CDR1 KGHSH, CDR2 LQKENI. The junction had 7 bases not matched to a gene; V was cut back by 6 bases and J by 6 bases. DNA of the CDR3: TGTGCCAGCTCCCCTTCAGCGGGGGCCAATGAGCAGTTCTTC. Protein: CASSPSAGANEQFF. The whole variable domain, filled in from reference TRBV18 and TRBJ2-1, reads NAGVMQNPRHLVRRRGQEARLRCSPMKGHSHVYWYRQLPEEGLKFMVYLQKENIIDESGMPKERFSAEFPKEGPSILRIQQVVRGDSAAYFCASSPSAGANEQFFGPGTRLTVL.

The rearrangement uses TRBV28 and TRBJ2-7; D uncertain. Germline-derived CDR1 and CDR2 are MDHEN and SYDVKM. CDR3 length: 13 residues. The V gene lost 6 bases and the J gene lost 5 bases, with 14 bases spanning the gap. CDR3 loop: CASSRGRPHEQYV. In DNA form, the CDR3 reads TGTGCCAGCAGCCGAGGACGGCCTCACGAGCAGTACGTC.

The V call is TRBV7-2, the J call TRBJ2-6, with D possibly being TRBD2 (6 bases). V shed 5 bases and J shed 4 bases, with 21 bases lying between them. CDR1 SGHTA and CDR2 FQGNSA come from the germline V gene. The CDR3 sequence is 18 residues long. DNA for the CDR3: TGTGCCAGCAGCGGATCCGGGACTCCACGTTCCGGGGCCAACGTCCTGACTTTC. Protein product: CASSGSGTPRSGANVLTF.

The CDR3, as DNA: TGTGCCAGCAGTCCCCGGGACCACCCGGGGAATGAGCAGTTCTTC. Its translation: CASSPRDHPGNEQFF. J is TRBJ2-1 and V is TRBV27, with D perhaps assigned TRBD1 or TRBD2 (5 bases each). The CDR3 extends over 15 amino acids. Germline-derived CDR1 and CDR2 are MNHEY and SMNVEV (reference sequence). Between the trimmed V and J ends, which lost 5 bases and 7 bases, there was a span of 18 bases.

The chain uses TRBV6-5 and TRBJ2-3, with D unclear. V lost 6 bases, J lost 2 bases, and 9 bases lay in between. CDR3 length: 13 amino acids. Germline V gene sequence: CDR1 MNHEY, CDR2 SVGAGI. The DNA of the CDR3 is TGTGCCAGCAGATCTACCGCCACAGATACGCAGTATTTT. It codes for CASRSTATDTQYF.

This chain links TRBV11-3 with TRBJ2-7, with D unresolved. Germline V gene data show CDR1 as SGHNT and CDR2 as YENEEA. This CDR3 has 15 amino acids. The ends were cut back, 1 base at V and 1 base at J, with 11 bases in the middle. The CDR3 loop is CASSLGAQQSYEQYF. The CDR3 region has the DNA TGTGCCAGCAGCTTAGGCGCCCAACAATCCTACGAGCAGTACTTC.

J is TRBJ2-5 and V is TRBV11-2, with 9 nucleotides matching TRBD2. The CDR3 is 14 residues long. Per germline, CDR1 SGHAT and CDR2 FQNNGV. V lost 3 bases to trimming and J lost 2 bases; unmatched junction nucleotides: 1. In nucleotides, the CDR3 is TGTGCCAGCAGCTTTGCGGGGGGGCAAGAGACCCAGTACTTC. Protein: CASSFAGGQETQYF.

The chain joins TRBV30 to TRBJ1-1, with D uncertain. The CDR3 is made up of 15 amino acids. CDR1 and CDR2 from the germline V gene are GTSNPN and SVGIG (reference sequence). V lost 2 bases and J 3 bases, leaving 16 bases between the germline ends. The chain's CDR3 is CAWSPVVGMYTEAFF. The CDR3 nucleotides read TGTGCCTGGAGTCCAGTGGTGGGGATGTACACTGAAGCTTTCTTT.

The rearrangement links TRBV2 to TRBJ2-1, with 7 positions matching TRBD1. V dropped 5 bases and J dropped 2; count of bases not matched to a gene: 6. CDR1 SNHLY and CDR2 FYNNEI come from the germline V gene. The CDR3 consists of 15 residues. In DNA form, the CDR3 reads TGTGCCAGCAGTTCAAACAGGGGAGCCTACAATGAGCAGTTCTTC. As protein: CASSSNRGAYNEQFF. Filled out from reference TRBV2 and TRBJ2-1, the complete variable domain reads EPEVTQTPSHQVTQMGQEVILRCVPISNHLYFYWYRQILGQKVEFLVSFYNNEISEKSEIFDDQFSVERPDGSNFTLKIRSTKLEDSAMYFCASSSNRGAYNEQFFGPGTRLTVL.

This sequence joins TRBV7-6 and TRBJ2-3; D remains ambiguous. The V gene's germline CDR1 is SGHVS and CDR2 FNYEAQ. The CDR3 covers 15 residues. V lost 5 bases to trimming and J lost 6 bases, with 18 bases between them. The CDR3 DNA follows: TGTGCCAGCAGCCCAAGCCCCAGCAGGTCTGATACGCAGTATTTT. This gives the protein CASSPSPSRSDTQYF.

The chain has TRBV7-2 and TRBJ2-1; D not certain. The V and J ends lost 1 base and 8 bases respectively, with 12 bases between them. CDR3 length equals 14 residues. The germline V gene has CDR1 SGHTA and CDR2 FQGNSA. CDR3 nucleotide sequence: TGTGCCAGCAGCTTAGAGGTAGCCTGGTATGAGCAGTTCTTC. This translates into CASSLEVAWYEQFF.

This sequence joins TRBV29-1 and TRBJ2-5; 7 positions match TRBD2. Per germline, CDR1 SQVTM and CDR2 ANQGSEA. V lost 8 bases to trimming and J lost 1 base; unmatched junction nucleotides: 7. This CDR3 spans 13 amino acids. Here the CDR3 reads CSSRLAVQETQYF. The CDR3 region has the DNA TGCAGCTCACGGCTAGCGGTCCAAGAGACCCAGTACTTC.

The V and J genes are TRBV15 and TRBJ1-6, with TRBD1 as a possible D gene (5 bases). The CDR3 has 14 amino acids. Germline CDR1 and CDR2: LNHNV and YYDKDF (reference sequence). Trimming stripped 11 bases from V and 0 bases from J, with 11 bases between. CDR3 protein: CAAGGFSYNSPLHF. The CDR3 DNA reads as TGTGCCGCGGGGGGGTTCTCCTATAATTCACCCCTCCACTTT.

The V and J genes are TRBV6-1 and TRBJ1-4; D gene ambiguous. The CDR3 has 15 residues. The V gene's germline CDR1 is MNHNS and CDR2 SASEGT. V lost 1 base to trimming and J lost 1 base, with 7 bases between them. The CDR3 sequence is CASSEDGVTNEKLFF. CDR3 DNA: TGTGCCAGCAGTGAAGACGGGGTAACTAATGAAAAACTGTTTTTT.

The rearrangement uses TRBV7-2 and TRBJ1-2, with D tentatively TRBD1 (6 bases). Trimming cost V 6 bases and J 5 bases, with 13 bases left between them. Germline CDR1 reads SGHTA; CDR2 reads FQGNSA. The CDR3 totals 13 residues. CDR3 protein: CASSRDRHYGYTF. The CDR3, as DNA: TGTGCCAGCAGTCGAGACAGGCATTATGGCTACACCTTC.

The genes are TRBV5-4 and TRBJ2-7; 9 bases agree with TRBD1. Germline V gene lookup returns CDR1 SGHNT and CDR2 YYREEE (reference sequence). V was pared by 3 bases and J by 5 bases, with 9 bases of the junction left unmatched. This CDR3 has 15 residues. This chain's CDR3 is CASSSGQGRVNEQYF. CDR3 DNA sequence: TGTGCCAGCAGCTCAGGACAGGGGAGGGTTAACGAGCAGTACTTC.

V and J are TRBV4-1 and TRBJ2-2, with TRBD2 matching 13 bases. There are 18 residues in the CDR3. V lost 7 bases, J lost 2 bases, and 10 bases stayed unmatched. Germline V CDR1 and CDR2: MGHRA, YSYEKL. CDR3 nucleotides: TGCGCCAGCACCTTCAGACTAGCGGGGGGCCAAAACACCGGGGAGCTGTTTTTT. Amino acids: CASTFRLAGGQNTGELFF.

The V call is TRBV14, the J call TRBJ1-2; unclear D gene. Germline V gene sequence: CDR1 SGHDN, CDR2 FVKESK. There are 11 residues in the CDR3. V was clipped by 1 base and J by 8 bases, with 5 bases between them. The CDR3 reads CASSQVYGYTF. The CDR3 coding sequence is TGTGCCAGCAGCCAAGTGTACGGCTACACCTTC. The entire variable domain, with the rest obtained from reference TRBV14 and TRBJ1-2, is as follows: EAGVTQFPSHSVIEKGQTVTLRCDPISGHDNLYWYRRVMGKEIKFLLHFVKESKQDESGMPNNRFLAERTGGTYSTLKVQPAELEDSGVYFCASSQVYGYTFGSGTRLTVV.

The rearrangement links TRBV27 to TRBJ2-5; 10 bases are a match to TRBD2. This CDR3 has 14 amino acids. Germline assignment: CDR1 MNHEY and CDR2 SMNVEV (reference sequence). The junction had 2 bases not matched to a gene; V was cut back by 4 bases and J by 3 bases. CDR3 in DNA: TGTGCCAGCAGTTCTAGCGGGAGAGAAGAGACCCAGTACTTC. Translated: CASSSSGREETQYF.

This CDR3 is CASSLLLQGSNYGYTF. The CDR3 DNA sequence: TGTGCCAGCAGTTTATTACTACAGGGTAGTAACTATGGCTACACCTTC. The genes are TRBV28 and TRBJ1-2; possible D gene TRBD1, 6 bases. CDR3 size: 16 residues. CDR1 MDHEN and CDR2 SYDVKM come from the germline V gene. The ends were cut back, 1 base at V and 1 base at J, with 13 bases in the middle.

The CDR3 DNA reads as TGTGCCAGCAGTGGGGGGCGGAGCAATCAGCCCCAGCATTTT. Protein product: CASSGGRSNQPQHF. The chain carries TRBV2 and TRBJ1-5; D might be TRBD1 (6 bases). Germline V gene lookup returns CDR1 SNHLY and CDR2 FYNNEI. The CDR3 is made up of 14 amino acids. V lost 4 bases and J 1 base, leaving 8 bases between the germline ends. The whole variable domain, filled in from reference TRBV2 and TRBJ1-5, reads EPEVTQTPSHQVTQMGQEVILRCVPISNHLYFYWYRQILGQKVEFLVSFYNNEISEKSEIFDDQFSVERPDGSNFTLKIRSTKLEDSAMYFCASSGGRSNQPQHFGDGTRLSIL.

This chain uses TRBV18 with TRBJ2-7; TRBD1 or TRBD2 may be the D gene (5 bases each). Between the trimmed V and J ends, which lost 3 bases and 2 bases, there was a span of 20 bases. This CDR3 contains 17 residues. Germline V gene sequence: CDR1 KGHSH, CDR2 LQKENI. The CDR3 protein is CASSPKLGQSLTYEQYF. CDR3 in DNA: TGTGCCAGCTCACCCAAACTAGGACAATCCCTCACCTACGAGCAGTACTTC.

The V call is TRBV7-2, the J call TRBJ2-7, with a tentative D call TRBD2 (5 bases). V dropped 6 bases and J dropped 3 bases, with 18 bases sitting between them. The germline gives CDR1 SGHTA, CDR2 FQGNSA. The CDR3 runs 15 residues. CDR3 DNA: TGTGCCAGCAGTGAAACTAGGACGCCTGGCTACGAGCAGTACTTC. Translation gives CASSETRTPGYEQYF. Together with reference TRBV7-2 and TRBJ2-7, the CDR3 gives the full variable domain: GAGVSQSPSNKVTEKGKDVELRCDPISGHTALYWYRQSLGQGLEFLIYFQGNSAPDKSGLPSDRFSAERTGGSVSTLTIQRTQQEDSAVYLCASSETRTPGYEQYFGPGTRLTVT.